The 31 T cell receptor beta chains given below trace back to one sample, sequenced in a study of blood T cell dynamics during melanoma immunotherapy. As to time point: week 3, after first cycle of checkpoint inhibitor. The assay was immunoSEQ multiplex PCR, and TCRdb's table has in-frame clones only and misses some. The sample shows more than 10,000 clones, 75% to 85% of them seen only once. The source material was blood, sampled from a patient treated with checkpoint blockade. The source is a human donor with melanoma.

The chain uses TRBV29-1 and TRBJ2-3, with 8 bases that match TRBD2. With V trimmed by 7 bases and J by 3 bases, 9 bases remained unmatched. The CDR3 sequence is 14 residues long. CDR1 and CDR2 (germline): SQVTM, ANQGSEA. DNA for the CDR3: TGCAGCGGTCGAAGCGGGAGTAGAACAGATACGCAGTATTTT. Translation gives CSGRSGSRTDTQYF.

V is TRBV6-5 and J is TRBJ1-1, with a weak D call TRBD1 (6 bases). The CDR3 contains 13 residues. Per the germline V gene, CDR1 is MNHEY and CDR2 is SVGAGI. Trimming took 2 bases from V and 9 from J, leaving 13 bases between them. As DNA, the CDR3 is TGTGCCAGCAGTTACCGATCCGGGACAAAAGCTTTCTTT. As protein: CASSYRSGTKAFF.

In this sample, this clone turned up once. The chain employs TRBV5-6 and TRBJ1-1; D might be TRBD1 (6 bases). CDR1 is SGHDT and CDR2 is YYEEEE in the germline V gene. V was trimmed by 5 bases and J by 4 bases, leaving 15 bases between them. The CDR3 length is 14 residues. The CDR3 sequence is CASRTTGPGTEAFF. The DNA for the CDR3 is TGTGCCAGCAGAACTACAGGGCCCGGCACTGAAGCTTTCTTT.

The rearrangement uses TRBV2 and TRBJ2-1; 11 nucleotides line up with TRBD2. This CDR3 region has 16 residues. Trimming took 6 bases from V and 0 from J; bases not matched to a gene: 4. Looked up from germline, CDR1 is SNHLY and CDR2 is FYNNEI. The CDR3 loop is CASRKTSGGSYNEQFF. In DNA form, the CDR3 reads TGTGCCAGCAGAAAAACTAGCGGGGGCTCCTACAATGAGCAGTTCTTC.

The chain couples TRBV6-5 to TRBJ1-4, with D possibly matching TRBD1 (5 bases). This CDR3 region has 14 residues. The germline V gene encodes CDR1 MNHEY and CDR2 SVGAGI. V lost 6 bases and J lost 7, with 15 bases in between. The CDR3: CASRDQGWSEKLFF. CDR3 coding DNA: TGTGCCAGCAGGGATCAGGGATGGAGTGAAAAACTGTTTTTT.

Only a few counts were recorded for this clone. V gene TRBV7-9 combines with J gene TRBJ1-2, with a tentative D call TRBD1 (5 bases). Looked up from germline, CDR1 is SEHNR and CDR2 is FQNEAQ (reference sequence). This CDR3 comprises 18 residues. Deletions cut 1 base from V and 1 base from J, with 19 bases between. CDR3: CASSLGLFRGTHNYGYTF. The CDR3, as DNA: TGTGCCAGCAGCTTAGGTCTTTTCCGGGGGACCCATAACTATGGCTACACCTTC. The whole variable domain, remainder taken from reference TRBV7-9 and TRBJ1-2, is DTGVSQNPRHKITKRGQNVTFRCDPISEHNRLYWYRQTLGQGPEFLTYFQNEAQLEKSRLLSDRFSAERPKGSFSTLEIQRTEQGDSAMYLCASSLGLFRGTHNYGYTFGSGTRLTVV.

V gene TRBV5-1 combines with J gene TRBJ2-1, with unresolved D. V dropped 4 bases and J dropped 4 bases, with 9 bases sitting between them. The CDR3 totals 13 residues. Germline V gene lookup returns CDR1 SGHRS and CDR2 YFSETQ. The CDR3 loop reads CASSLGNYNEQFF. The CDR3 nucleotides are TGCGCCAGCAGCCTAGGGAATTACAATGAGCAGTTCTTC.

The V gene is TRBV6-5, the J gene TRBJ1-2, with 10 bases identical to TRBD1. Germline V gene data show CDR1 as MNHEY and CDR2 as SVGAGI. The length of the CDR3 is 15 residues. V was pared by 5 bases and J by 6 bases, with 9 bases of the junction left unmatched. The CDR3 region has the DNA TGTGCCAGCAGTATTCCGGGACAGGGGAGAGATGGCTACACCTTC. It codes for CASSIPGQGRDGYTF.

The chain carries TRBV28 and TRBJ1-4, with TRBD1 as a possible D gene (6 bases). The germline gives CDR1 MDHEN, CDR2 SYDVKM. The CDR3 runs 17 residues. With 5 bases removed from V and 2 bases from J, the gap between germline ends came to 18 bases. This CDR3 is CASSPNRAAFTNEKLFF. CDR3 nucleotide sequence: TGTGCCAGCAGTCCGAACAGGGCGGCCTTTACTAATGAAAAACTGTTTTTT.

The chain joins TRBV5-2 to TRBJ2-7; TRBD2 reflects the table's D call only, with no check against the DNA. TRBV5-2 is an annotated pseudogene. The CDR3 runs 13 residues. CDR3 sequence reads: CASSQDRGYEQYV. The CDR3 nucleotides read TGCGCCAGCAGCCAAGACCGAGGTTACGAGCAGTACGTC.

In this sample, this clone turned up a few times. This rearrangement joins TRBV2 to TRBJ1-3; no clear D. Germline V gene lookup returns CDR1 SNHLY and CDR2 FYNNEI. Between the trimmed V and J ends, which lost 3 bases and 0 bases, there was a span of 9 bases. The length of the CDR3 is 15 residues. CDR3 nucleotide sequence: TGTGCCAGCAGTGATCCCGGAAGCTCTGGAAACACCATATATTTT. Encoded protein: CASSDPGSSGNTIYF. The full variable domain, rest sourced from reference TRBV2 and TRBJ1-3, is EPEVTQTPSHQVTQMGQEVILRCVPISNHLYFYWYRQILGQKVEFLVSFYNNEISEKSEIFDDQFSVERPDGSNFTLKIRSTKLEDSAMYFCASSDPGSSGNTIYFGEGSWLTVV.

The chain carries TRBV6-1 and TRBJ2-6; unclear D gene. V dropped 2 bases and J dropped 0 bases, with 11 bases sitting between them. Germline values: CDR1 MNHNS, CDR2 SASEGT. This CDR3 is 17 amino acids long. The CDR3 spells CASSEFRYNSGANVLTF. CDR3 DNA: TGTGCCAGCAGTGAATTCAGGTACAACTCTGGGGCCAACGTCCTGACTTTC.

About this clone itself: One end of the junction varies from germline; a read error may be responsible. The chain combines TRBV9 with TRBJ2-5; 10 bases are shared with TRBD1. This CDR3 spans 14 amino acids. Germline CDR1 reads SGDLS; CDR2 reads YYNGEE. This CDR3 reads CANSDRDRGETQYF. CDR3 sequence (DNA): TGTGCCAACAGCGACCGGGACAGGGGTGAGACCCAGTACTTC. The full variable domain, rest sourced from reference TRBV9 and TRBJ2-5, is DSGVTQTPKHLITATGQRVTLRCSPRSGDLSVYWYQQSLDQGLQFLIQYYNGEERAKGNILERFSAQQFPDLHSELNLSSLELGDSALYFCANSDRDRGETQYFGPGTRLLVL.

V and J are TRBV5-1 and TRBJ2-7; a weak D match, TRBD2 (5 bases). CDR1 and CDR2 (germline): SGHRS, YFSETQ. The CDR3 is 14 residues long. V lost 0 bases, J lost 3 bases, and 10 bases lay in between. In nucleotides, the CDR3 is TGCGCCAGCAGCTTGGGGGGAGCGGACTACGAGCAGTACTTC. Translated, it gives CASSLGGADYEQYF.

This rearrangement joins TRBV7-9 to TRBJ2-3; TRBD2 agrees at 11 bases. V dropped 5 bases and J dropped 0; count of bases not matched to a gene: 4. Germline V CDR1 and CDR2: SEHNR, FQNEAQ (reference sequence). The CDR3 contains 16 residues. The CDR3 sequence is CASSPRLAGSTDTQYF. Written as DNA, the CDR3 is TGTGCCAGCAGCCCCAGACTAGCGGGAAGCACAGATACGCAGTATTTT.

This clone was found a few times. The gene calls are TRBV4-2 and TRBJ1-5; D ambiguous. Germline CDR1 and CDR2: LGHNA and YNFKEQ. With 0 bases removed from V and 11 bases from J, the gap between germline ends came to 11 bases. This CDR3 is 13 amino acids long. The CDR3 sequence is CASSQDRQRAQHF. DNA of the CDR3: TGTGCCAGCAGCCAAGATAGGCAAAGGGCCCAGCATTTT.

This chain uses TRBV5-1 with TRBJ1-3; possible D gene TRBD1, 6 bases. The CDR3 contains 15 residues. Germline loops: CDR1 SGHRS, CDR2 YFSETQ. Between the trimmed V and J ends, which lost 2 bases and 4 bases, there was a span of 13 bases. The CDR3 reads CASSLATGLGNTIYF. CDR3 in DNA: TGCGCCAGCAGCTTAGCCACAGGGCTCGGAAACACCATATATTTT.

CDR3 DNA: TGTGCCAGCAGCTTTGGACAGGGGGGCTCTAATGAAAAACTGTTTTTT. This codes for CASSFGQGGSNEKLFF. J is TRBJ1-4 and V is TRBV5-8; 10 nucleotides line up with TRBD1. After removal of 2 bases from V and 3 bases from J, the junction contained 4 bases not matched to a gene. CDR1 and CDR2 (germline): SGHTS, YDEGEE. The length of the CDR3 is 16 residues. Looking up the rest from reference TRBV5-8 and TRBJ1-4 gives the full variable domain: EAGVTQSPTHLIKTRGQQATLRCSPISGHTSVYWYQQALGLGLQFLLWYDEGEERNRGNFPPRFSGRQFPNYSSELNVNALELEDSALYLCASSFGQGGSNEKLFFGSGTQLSVL.

This CDR3 is CASSPGQTDIQYF. The CDR3 region has the DNA TGTGCCAGCAGCCCGGGACAGACCGACATTCAGTACTTC. The V call is TRBV7-8, the J call TRBJ2-4; 7 bases map to TRBD1. The germline V gene encodes CDR1 SGHVS and CDR2 FQNEAQ. This CDR3 region has 13 residues. With V trimmed by 5 bases and J by 8 bases, 6 bases remained unmatched.

The chain employs TRBV4-3 and TRBJ2-5; 13 positions match TRBD2. V shed 1 base and J 1 base; nucleotides not matched to a gene: 6. The CDR3 has 18 residues. Germline V gene sequence: CDR1 LGHNA, CDR2 YSLEER. CDR3 loop: CASSQGTSGSGAQETQYF. The CDR3 nucleotides read TGCGCCAGCAGCCAAGGGACTAGCGGGAGTGGGGCCCAAGAGACCCAGTACTTC.

The V gene is TRBV19, the J gene TRBJ2-1, with TRBD2 as a possible D gene (7 bases). Trimming removed 3 bases from V and 2 bases from J, with 20 bases in between. CDR1 and CDR2 (germline): LNHDA, SQIVND (reference sequence). CDR3 length equals 18 residues. CDR3 in amino acids: CASSMALRGAQAYNEQFF. The CDR3 DNA reads as TGTGCCAGTAGTATGGCCCTTCGGGGGGCTCAGGCCTACAATGAGCAGTTCTTC. The whole variable domain, filled in from reference TRBV19 and TRBJ2-1, reads DGGITQSPKYLFRKEGQNVTLSCEQNLNHDAMYWYRQDPGQGLRLIYYSQIVNDFQKGDIAEGYSVSREKKESFPLTVTSAQKNPTAFYLCASSMALRGAQAYNEQFFGPGTRLTVL.

The V gene is TRBV9, the J gene TRBJ1-5; tentatively, D is TRBD1 (5 bases). In germline, CDR1 is SGDLS, CDR2 YYNGEE. The CDR3 spans 15 residues. V lost 0 bases to trimming and J lost 4 bases, with 11 bases between them. CDR3 protein: CASSVASGANQPQHF. CDR3 sequence (DNA): TGTGCCAGCAGCGTAGCGTCTGGGGCGAATCAGCCCCAGCATTTT.

The V call is TRBV5-1, the J call TRBJ2-5; D is possibly TRBD2 (5 bases). The CDR3 consists of 15 residues. CDR1 is SGHRS, CDR2 YFSETQ, per germline. The V end lost 5 bases, the J end lost 0 bases, and 14 bases lay between the germline ends. The CDR3 loop is CASSERAGHQETQYF. CDR3 in DNA: TGCGCCAGCAGTGAGAGGGCCGGTCACCAAGAGACCCAGTACTTC.

This clone was recorded a few times. J is TRBJ2-7 and V is TRBV5-6, with 8 bases aligning to TRBD1. The CDR3 runs to 14 residues. Trimming at V came to 1 base and at J to 6 bases, leaving 6 bases not matched to a gene. Per germline, CDR1 SGHDT and CDR2 YYEEEE. CDR3 bases: TGTGCCAGCAGCTTGCCCTCGACAGGGGTCGAGCAGTACGTC. Translated: CASSLPSTGVEQYV.

The rearrangement links TRBV7-2 to TRBJ2-5, with TRBD1 matching 11 bases. The ends lost 5 bases at V and 6 bases at J; junction bases unmatched: 5. The CDR3 sequence is 14 residues long. Germline loops: CDR1 SGHTA, CDR2 FQGNSA. The CDR3 region is CASSTGTGGQTQYF. In DNA form, the CDR3 reads TGTGCCAGCAGCACCGGGACAGGGGGACAGACCCAGTACTTC.

The chain carries TRBV29-1 and TRBJ2-1, with D uncertain. The CDR3 length is 12 residues. The V gene's germline CDR1 is SQVTM and CDR2 ANQGSEA. Trimming cost V 8 bases and J 6 bases, with 14 bases left between them. The CDR3 DNA reads TGCAGCCTGGCGGCAGCCAGCAATGAGCAGTTCTTC. Protein product: CSLAAASNEQFF.

This clone was picked up one time. The chain recombines TRBV11-2 with TRBJ1-4; D is ambiguous. This CDR3 region has 16 residues. V was pared by 3 bases and J by 3 bases, with 14 bases between. CDR1 is SGHAT, CDR2 FQNNGV, per germline. The CDR3 loop is CASSFHPGSPNEKLFF. DNA for the CDR3: TGTGCCAGCAGCTTCCACCCCGGCAGCCCTAATGAAAAACTGTTTTTT. Full variable domain (missing parts from reference TRBV11-2 and TRBJ1-4): EAGVAQSPRYKIIEKRQSVAFWCNPISGHATLYWYQQILGQGPKLLIQFQNNGVVDDSQLPKDRFSAERLKGVDSTLKIQPAKLEDSAVYLCASSFHPGSPNEKLFFGSGTQLSVL.

The chain carries TRBV5-5 and TRBJ1-3, with D hard to call. Trimming removed 0 bases from V and 1 base from J, with 5 bases in between. The germline CDR1 and CDR2 sequences are SGHKS and YYEKEE (reference sequence). This CDR3 has 14 amino acids. CDR3 sequence: CASSLGASGNTIYF. The CDR3 nucleotides are TGTGCCAGCAGCTTGGGGGCTTCTGGAAACACCATATATTTT.

The chain links TRBV13 to TRBJ1-4, with D unresolved. The CDR3 is made up of 16 amino acids. With 3 bases removed from V and 0 bases from J, the gap between germline ends came to 11 bases. CDR1 is PRHDT, CDR2 FYEKMQ, per germline (reference sequence). CDR3 loop: CASSFKTTATNEKLFF. The CDR3 bases are TGTGCCAGCAGCTTTAAGACAACTGCAACTAATGAAAAACTGTTTTTT.

The V and J genes are TRBV7-2 and TRBJ2-7, with TRBD2 matching 13 bases. Germline V gene lookup returns CDR1 SGHTA and CDR2 FQGNSA. J was trimmed by 5 bases and V by 6 bases; bases with no gene match: 4. The CDR3 consists of 14 residues. In DNA form, the CDR3 reads TGTGCCAGCAGTACCGGACTAGCGGGAGACGAGCAGTACTTC. As protein: CASSTGLAGDEQYF.

This chain links TRBV30 with TRBJ2-7; tentative D call: TRBD2 (5 bases). Trimming removed 2 bases at V and 0 bases at J, with 11 bases between. This CDR3 is 14 amino acids long. Germline V lookup: CDR1 GTSNPN, CDR2 SVGIG (reference sequence). Here the CDR3 DNA reads TGTGCCTGGAGTAAATTGAGGGACTCCTACGAGCAGTACTTC. Residues: CAWSKLRDSYEQYF.